The 32 T cell receptor beta chains listed next were all sequenced from one sample in a study of CD8+CD57+ T cells in acquired aplastic anemia. TCR beta VDJ combinations and CDR3 sequences were profiled from genomic DNA. TCRdb recomputed calls from the reads with MiXCR, one row per CDR3 protein. The repertoire holds around 230,000 distinct CDR3 sequences, with 60% to 65% as singletons. Sequencing was performed on sorted CD4+, CD8+, or CD8+CD57+ T cells (not recorded which) from PBMCs. The source of these receptors is a human donor in good health.

This clonotype was found many times. This sequence joins TRBV5-1 and TRBJ1-2, with D perhaps TRBD1 (5 bases). The CDR3 runs to 13 residues. Germline-derived CDR1 and CDR2 are SGHRS and YFSETQ. Deletions cut 0 bases from V and 6 bases from J, with 9 bases between. CDR3 loop: CASSLVGEHGYTF. The DNA of the CDR3 is TGCGCCAGCAGCTTGGTAGGGGAACATGGCTACACCTTC.

This clonotype appeared a single time. The rearrangement links TRBV10-2 to TRBJ2-1; 11 bases line up with TRBD2. This CDR3 has 14 amino acids. CDR1 and CDR2 from the germline V gene are WSHSY and SAAADI. V dropped 7 bases and J dropped 12; count of bases not matched to a gene: 11. The CDR3: CASTPTSGIIRQFF. The CDR3 DNA reads as TGCGCCAGCACCCCGACTAGCGGGATAATTCGGCAGTTCTTC.

The chain uses TRBV20-1 and TRBJ2-2; TRBD2 is a possible D gene (6 bases). The CDR3 contains 14 residues. From germline, CDR1 is DFQATT and CDR2 SNEGSKA (reference sequence). V shed 5 bases and J shed 5 bases, with 15 bases lying between them. DNA for the CDR3: TGCAGTGCTGGGCGGGGAAGAGATACCGGGGAGCTGTTTTTT. Translation: CSAGRGRDTGELFF.

The table lists this clonotype with a count of one. The chain links TRBV24-1 to TRBJ2-1; 9 positions agree with TRBD1. Germline trimming cut 1 base from V and 2 bases from J; bases unmatched to any gene: 5. The germline V gene has CDR1 KGHDR and CDR2 SFDVKD. The CDR3 loop spans 17 amino acids. CDR3 loop: CATSDLGQGTPYNEQFF. The DNA for the CDR3 is TGTGCCACCAGTGATTTAGGACAGGGGACACCCTACAATGAGCAGTTCTTC.

This clonotype was observed a few times. The chain couples TRBV15 to TRBJ2-5; D possibly matches TRBD1 or TRBD2 (5 bases each). V was clipped by 3 bases and J by 2 bases, with 13 bases between them. Germline V gene lookup returns CDR1 LNHNV and CDR2 YYDKDF (reference sequence). CDR3 length: 15 residues. The CDR3 spells CATSSTRDGQETQYF. The CDR3 coding sequence is TGTGCCACCAGCAGCACTAGGGACGGTCAAGAGACCCAGTACTTC.

This clonotype appeared a single time. The germline gene is not matched at one end of the junction; a read error may be the cause. This chain joins TRBV7-9 and TRBJ2-5; 10 bases match TRBD2. This CDR3 region has 17 residues. Germline CDR1 SEHNR, CDR2 FQNEAQ (reference sequence). The DNA of the CDR3 is TGTGCCAGCAGCCCCCGGACTAGCGGAGTATACCAAGTGACCCAGTACTTC. Residues: CASSPRTSGVYQVTQYF.

There are a few counts of this clonotype. The V call is TRBV24-1, the J call TRBJ1-4, with D unclear. The ends were cut back, 1 base at V and 4 bases at J, with 9 bases in the middle. This CDR3 comprises 15 residues. Germline values: CDR1 KGHDR, CDR2 SFDVKD. In DNA, the CDR3 is TGTGCCACCAGTGATTTCGGAGGAGATAATGAAAAACTGTTTTTT. This encodes CATSDFGGDNEKLFF.

The gene calls are TRBV2 and TRBJ2-5; 7 bases are a match to TRBD2. V was pared by 0 bases and J by 2 bases, with 9 bases of the junction left unmatched. The length of the CDR3 is 17 residues. CDR1 is SNHLY, CDR2 FYNNEI, per germline. The CDR3 DNA follows: TGTGCCAGCAGTGAAGCGGGAGGGAGAAAGGGGCAAGAGACCCAGTACTTC. This codes for CASSEAGGRKGQETQYF.

The sample holds many counts of this clonotype. The rearrangement links TRBV29-1 to TRBJ2-7; the D gene is possibly TRBD2 (6 bases). This CDR3 region has 13 residues. V lost 2 bases to trimming and J lost 3 bases, with 11 bases between them. Germline V gene data show CDR1 as SQVTM and CDR2 as ANQGSEA. CDR3 sequence reads: CSVERESDYEQYF. CDR3 nucleotides: TGCAGCGTTGAACGGGAGTCAGACTACGAGCAGTACTTC.

The chain is built from TRBV7-9 and TRBJ2-7; possible D gene TRBD2, 6 bases. There are 14 residues in the CDR3. Between the trimmed V and J ends, which lost 6 bases and 6 bases, there was a span of 18 bases. Germline CDR1 SEHNR, CDR2 FQNEAQ (reference sequence). CDR3 in DNA: TGTGCCAGCAGTGGGGGACTCTTACCCCCCGAGCAGTACTTC. Translation: CASSGGLLPPEQYF.

J is TRBJ2-7 and V is TRBV19; 12 bases match TRBD1. Germline values: CDR1 LNHDA, CDR2 SQIVND (reference sequence). The CDR3 covers 14 residues. The J segment lost 5 bases and the V segment lost 3 bases, leaving 2 bases of the junction unmatched. CDR3 nucleotides: TGTGCCAGTAGTATGGGACAGGGGGCCCACGAGCAGTACTTC. Translated, it gives CASSMGQGAHEQYF.

V usage is TRBV9 and J usage is TRBJ2-3; TRBD1 matches 9 bases. Losses at the gene ends were 0 bases for V and 3 bases for J; bases not matched to a gene: 5. The CDR3 is 16 residues long. Germline assignment: CDR1 SGDLS and CDR2 YYNGEE. CDR3 protein: CASSVGGGQGTDTQYF. The CDR3 DNA reads TGTGCCAGCAGCGTAGGTGGGGGACAGGGTACAGATACGCAGTATTTT.

This rearrangement joins TRBV7-3 to TRBJ2-1, with a possible D match to TRBD2 (7 bases). Germline V gene data show CDR1 as SGHTA and CDR2 as FQGTGA. Trimming took 5 bases from V and 8 from J, leaving 19 bases between them. The CDR3 spans 15 residues. The CDR3 protein is CASSQQGGGNDEQFF. In DNA form, the CDR3 reads TGTGCCAGCAGCCAACAAGGGGGGGGCAATGATGAGCAGTTCTTC.

The genes are TRBV7-6 and TRBJ2-1, with 10 bases identical to TRBD1. The CDR3 extends over 15 amino acids. J lost 5 bases, V lost 6 bases, and 7 bases had no gene match. Germline-derived CDR1 and CDR2 are SGHVS and FNYEAQ. The CDR3 region is CASRLGQGVNNEQFF. The CDR3 nucleotides are TGTGCCAGCAGACTCGGACAGGGGGTAAACAATGAGCAGTTCTTC.

The chain joins TRBV19 to TRBJ2-5; D possibly corresponds to TRBD1 (5 bases). V gave up 3 bases and J gave up 1 base, with 15 bases separating them. From germline, CDR1 is LNHDA and CDR2 SQIVND (reference sequence). The CDR3 has 16 amino acids. In DNA form, the CDR3 reads TGTGCCAGTAGTATTGGTCTCGGTCAGGGCCAAGAGACCCAGTACTTC. Translating it yields CASSIGLGQGQETQYF.

The chain uses TRBV20-1 and TRBJ2-2; D not certain. V lost 3 bases and J 7 bases, leaving 9 bases between the germline ends. This CDR3 spans 12 amino acids. Germline values: CDR1 DFQATT, CDR2 SNEGSKA (reference sequence). Written as DNA, the CDR3 is TGCAGTGCTAGGCCATTCAGCGGGGAGCTGTTTTTT. It yields the protein CSARPFSGELFF.

The genes are TRBV10-3 and TRBJ2-5; 10 positions match TRBD1. Germline V gives CDR1 ENHRY, CDR2 SYGVKD. Trimming took 7 bases from V and 4 from J; bases not matched to a gene: 3. CDR3 length: 13 amino acids. The CDR3 DNA sequence: TGTGCCATCAACCGGGACAGGGGAGAGACCCAGTACTTC. Its translation is CAINRDRGETQYF.

This clonotype was seen ten or more times. The chain carries TRBV19 and TRBJ2-1; 8 nucleotides align to TRBD1. The ends lost 5 bases at V and 8 bases at J; junction bases unmatched: 14. Germline V gene data show CDR1 as LNHDA and CDR2 as SQIVND (reference sequence). The CDR3 is made up of 16 amino acids. CDR3 nucleotide sequence: TGTGCCAGTAGTTCGGTGACAGGGGTCGCCGCCGATGAGCAGTTCTTC. It codes for CASSSVTGVAADEQFF. The variable domain in full, completed from reference TRBV19 and TRBJ2-1, reads DGGITQSPKYLFRKEGQNVTLSCEQNLNHDAMYWYRQDPGQGLRLIYYSQIVNDFQKGDIAEGYSVSREKKESFPLTVTSAQKNPTAFYLCASSSVTGVAADEQFFGPGTRLTVL.

This clonotype was seen only once. This chain joins TRBV19 and TRBJ2-7; 7 positions agree with TRBD2. J lost 3 bases, V lost 3 bases, and 11 bases had no gene match. CDR1 and CDR2 (germline): LNHDA, SQIVND (reference sequence). The CDR3 is 16 amino acids. CDR3 bases: TGTGCCAGTAGTATGCCCCTAGCGGAGGCCCTCTACGAGCAGTACTTC. This codes for CASSMPLAEALYEQYF.

The CDR3 spells CASTPDFNTEAFF. CDR3 sequence (DNA): TGTGCCAGCACCCCGGACTTTAACACTGAAGCTTTCTTT. J is TRBJ1-1 and V is TRBV6-5, with D unclear. Germline lookup yields CDR1 MNHEY and CDR2 SVGAGI. With 7 bases removed from V and 2 bases from J, the gap between germline ends came to 11 bases. The CDR3 totals 13 residues.

This clonotype was observed many times. The chain uses TRBV4-2 and TRBJ2-7; D remains unclear. CDR1 is LGHNA and CDR2 is YNFKEQ in the germline V gene. This CDR3 spans 14 amino acids. V was clipped by 0 bases and J by 2 bases, with 8 bases between them. The CDR3 is CASSQDALTYEQYF. CDR3 bases: TGTGCCAGCAGCCAAGATGCCTTAACCTACGAGCAGTACTTC.

V usage is TRBV7-9 and J usage is TRBJ2-1; a weak D match, TRBD1 (6 bases). Germline V gives CDR1 SEHNR, CDR2 FQNEAQ (reference sequence). Trimming took 5 bases from V and 1 from J, leaving 12 bases between them. The CDR3 extends over 15 amino acids. This CDR3 reads CASSTQQGSYNEQFF. As DNA, the CDR3 is TGTGCCAGCAGCACCCAACAGGGTTCCTACAATGAGCAGTTCTTC.

The chain employs TRBV25-1 and TRBJ2-5, with 8 bases lining up with TRBD1. CDR1 is MGHDK and CDR2 is SYGVNS in the germline V gene. J gave up 6 bases and V 10 bases, and 13 bases lay outside the gene matches. This CDR3 has 14 residues. The CDR3 DNA reads TGTGCCACCGATCCCGGACAGGGACCTCAGACCCAGTACTTC. It specifies CATDPGQGPQTQYF.

On this clonotype itself: The CDR3 does not close with the conserved phenylalanine or tryptophan, likely indicating a read error. This chain uses TRBV5-8 with TRBJ2-1; 9 bases match TRBD1. Germline CDR1 reads SGHTS; CDR2 reads YDEGEE. V lost 4 bases to trimming and J lost 1 base; unmatched junction nucleotides: 12. The CDR3 consists of 18 residues. The CDR3 bases are TGTGCCAGCAGCCCACCCGGGACAGGGAGGGGTTCCTACAATGAGCAGTTCCTC. Residues: CASSPPGTGRGSYNEQFL.

This clonotype was observed a few times. The genes are TRBV20-1 and TRBJ1-2; D possibly corresponds to TRBD1 (5 bases). This CDR3 contains 14 residues. Germline V gene sequence: CDR1 DFQATT, CDR2 SNEGSKA (reference sequence). Here the CDR3 DNA reads TGCAGGGGGGAGGGTCCGTCGAATATGAGAGGCTACACCTTC. It translates to CRGEGPSNMRGYTF.

This clonotype was found many times. The CDR3 sequence: CASSQWQAGSYEQYF. CDR3 DNA sequence: TGTGCCAGCAGCCAATGGCAGGCCGGTTCCTACGAGCAGTACTTC. The chain uses TRBV14 and TRBJ2-7; D is ambiguous. Trimming shortened V by 2 bases and J by 1 base, and 12 bases separated the two germline ends. This CDR3 contains 15 residues. The germline V gene has CDR1 SGHDN and CDR2 FVKESK.

J is TRBJ2-7 and V is TRBV7-2, with 7 bases aligning to TRBD1. CDR1 SGHTA and CDR2 FQGNSA come from the germline V gene. CDR3 length equals 14 residues. The junction had 8 bases not matched to a gene; V was cut back by 7 bases and J by 2 bases. DNA for the CDR3: TGTGCCAGCAAACGTAAGGGGGCGGCCTACGAGCAGTACTTC. Its translation: CASKRKGAAYEQYF.

The rearrangement links TRBV10-3 to TRBJ2-1; 9 bases agree with TRBD1. Germline lookup yields CDR1 ENHRY and CDR2 SYGVKD. J gave up 8 bases and V 2 bases, and 4 bases lay outside the gene matches. This CDR3 is 14 amino acids long. The CDR3 DNA sequence: TGTGCCATCAGTGAGGGACAGGGGAAGGATGAGCAGTTCTTC. It yields the protein CAISEGQGKDEQFF.

The rearrangement joins TRBV19 to TRBJ1-2, with 7 bases that match TRBD1. Germline assignment: CDR1 LNHDA and CDR2 SQIVND (reference sequence). V was clipped by 6 bases and J by 6 bases; unmatched bases: 10. CDR3 size: 14 residues. The CDR3 DNA follows: TGTGCCAGTAGATCCCTTGACAGGGTACATGGCTACACCTTC. It is translated as CASRSLDRVHGYTF.

This clonotype has ten or more counts. This sequence joins TRBV5-8 and TRBJ1-6; 8 bases fit TRBD1. After removal of 1 base from V and 7 bases from J, the junction contained 4 bases not matched to a gene. CDR1 is SGHTS, CDR2 YDEGEE, per germline. The CDR3 runs 15 residues. The CDR3 is CASSLTGGRNSPLHF. The CDR3 nucleotides read TGTGCCAGCAGCTTGACAGGGGGTAGGAATTCACCCCTCCACTTT.

The gene calls are TRBV29-1 and TRBJ1-2; D remains unclear. CDR3 length: 13 residues. Germline V CDR1 and CDR2: SQVTM, ANQGSEA. CDR3 amino acids: CSDQGRYSYGYTF. CDR3 sequence (DNA): TGCAGTGATCAAGGGAGGTACTCCTATGGCTACACCTTC.

Note on this clonotype: Relative to the germline gene, one junction end is altered; a read error may explain this. This chain connects TRBV7-8 to TRBJ2-2, with 8 bases fitting TRBD2. CDR1 and CDR2 (germline): SGHVS, FQNEAQ. The CDR3 contains 14 residues. CDR3 DNA: TGTGCCAGCAGACCAGCGGGGGAGGCCGGGGAGCTGCCTTTT. It yields the protein CASRPAGEAGELPF. The entire variable domain, with the rest obtained from reference TRBV7-8 and TRBJ2-2, is as follows: GAGVSQSPRYKVAKRGQDVALRCDPISGHVSLFWYQQALGQGPEFLTYFQNEAQLDKSGLPSDRFFAERPEGSVSTLKIQRTQQEDSAVYLCASRPAGEAGELPFGEGSRLTVL.